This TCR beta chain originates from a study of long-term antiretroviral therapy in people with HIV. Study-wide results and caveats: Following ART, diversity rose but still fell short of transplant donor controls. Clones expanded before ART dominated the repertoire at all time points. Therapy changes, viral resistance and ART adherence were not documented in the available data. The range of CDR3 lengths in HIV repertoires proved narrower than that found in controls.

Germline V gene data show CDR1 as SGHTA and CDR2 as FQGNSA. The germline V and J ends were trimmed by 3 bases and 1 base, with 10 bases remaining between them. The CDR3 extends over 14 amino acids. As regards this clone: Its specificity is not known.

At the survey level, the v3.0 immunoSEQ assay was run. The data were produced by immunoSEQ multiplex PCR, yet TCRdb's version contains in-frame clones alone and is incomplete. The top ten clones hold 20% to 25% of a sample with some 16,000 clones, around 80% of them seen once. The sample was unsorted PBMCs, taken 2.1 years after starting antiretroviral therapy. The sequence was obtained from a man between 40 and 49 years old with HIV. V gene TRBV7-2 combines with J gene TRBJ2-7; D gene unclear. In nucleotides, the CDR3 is TGTGCCAGCAGCTTGAACAGCCTGTCCTACGAGCAGTACTTC. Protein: CASSLNSLSYEQYF. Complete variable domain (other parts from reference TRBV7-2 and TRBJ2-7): GAGVSQSPSNKVTEKGKDVELRCDPISGHTALYWYRQSLGQGLEFLIYFQGNSAPDKSGLPSDRFSAERTGGSVSTLTIQRTQQEDSAVYLCASSLNSLSYEQYFGPGTRLTVT.